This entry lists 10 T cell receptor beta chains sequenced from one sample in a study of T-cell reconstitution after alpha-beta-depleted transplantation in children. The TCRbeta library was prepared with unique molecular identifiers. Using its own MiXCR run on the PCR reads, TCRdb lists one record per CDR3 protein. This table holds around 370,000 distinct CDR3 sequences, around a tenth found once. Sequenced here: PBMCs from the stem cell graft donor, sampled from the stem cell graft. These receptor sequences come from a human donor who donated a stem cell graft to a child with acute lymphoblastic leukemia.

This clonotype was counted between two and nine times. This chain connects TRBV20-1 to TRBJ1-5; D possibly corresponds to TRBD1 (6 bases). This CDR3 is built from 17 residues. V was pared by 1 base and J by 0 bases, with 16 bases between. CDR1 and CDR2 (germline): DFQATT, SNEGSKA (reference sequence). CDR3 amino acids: CSARGDGQQYSNQPQHF. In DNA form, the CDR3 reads TGCAGTGCTAGAGGCGACGGACAGCAGTATAGCAATCAGCCCCAGCATTTT.

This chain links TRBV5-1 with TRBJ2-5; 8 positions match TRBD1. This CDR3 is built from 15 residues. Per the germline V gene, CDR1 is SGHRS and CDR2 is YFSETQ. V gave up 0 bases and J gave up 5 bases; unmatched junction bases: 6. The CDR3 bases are TGCGCCAGCAGCTTGGCGGCAGGGGGCCAGGAGACCCAGTACTTC. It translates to CASSLAAGGQETQYF. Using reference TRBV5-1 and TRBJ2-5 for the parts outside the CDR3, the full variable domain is KAGVTQTPRYLIKTRGQQVTLSCSPISGHRSVSWYQQTPGQGLQFLFEYFSETQRNKGNFPGRFSGRQFSNSRSEMNVSTLELGDSALYLCASSLAAGGQETQYFGPGTRLLVL.

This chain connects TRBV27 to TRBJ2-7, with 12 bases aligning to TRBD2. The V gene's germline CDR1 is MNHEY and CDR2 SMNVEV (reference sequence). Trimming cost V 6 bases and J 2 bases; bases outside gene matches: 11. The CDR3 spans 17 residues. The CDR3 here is CASSLTSGSLLPYEQYF. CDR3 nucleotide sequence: TGTGCCAGCAGCTTGACTAGCGGGAGTTTGTTACCCTACGAGCAGTACTTC.

As DNA, the CDR3 is TGTGCCACCAGTGATTTTGGGACTAGCGGGAGGGTGAATGAGCAGTTCTTC. Protein product: CATSDFGTSGRVNEQFF. The chain recombines TRBV24-1 with TRBJ2-1; 16 bases map to TRBD2. The germline gives CDR1 KGHDR, CDR2 SFDVKD. Trimming took 1 base from V and 7 from J; bases not matched to a gene: 3. The CDR3 spans 17 residues.

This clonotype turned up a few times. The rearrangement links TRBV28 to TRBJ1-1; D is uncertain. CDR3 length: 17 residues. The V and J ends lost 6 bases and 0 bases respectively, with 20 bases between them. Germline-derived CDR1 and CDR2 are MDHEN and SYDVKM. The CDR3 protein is CASRGGVVSRMNTEAFF. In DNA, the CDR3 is TGTGCCAGCAGGGGTGGGGTCGTCAGCCGCATGAACACTGAAGCTTTCTTT.

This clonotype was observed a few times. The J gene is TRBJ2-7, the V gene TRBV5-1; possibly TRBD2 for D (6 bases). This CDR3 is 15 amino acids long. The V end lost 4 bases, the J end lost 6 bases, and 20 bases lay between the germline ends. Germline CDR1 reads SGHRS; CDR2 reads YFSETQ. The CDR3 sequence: CASSPQAGRLVEQYF. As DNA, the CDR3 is TGCGCCAGCAGCCCCCAGGCCGGGAGACTGGTCGAGCAGTACTTC. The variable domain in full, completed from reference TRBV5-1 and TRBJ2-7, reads KAGVTQTPRYLIKTRGQQVTLSCSPISGHRSVSWYQQTPGQGLQFLFEYFSETQRNKGNFPGRFSGRQFSNSRSEMNVSTLELGDSALYLCASSPQAGRLVEQYFGPGTRLTVT.

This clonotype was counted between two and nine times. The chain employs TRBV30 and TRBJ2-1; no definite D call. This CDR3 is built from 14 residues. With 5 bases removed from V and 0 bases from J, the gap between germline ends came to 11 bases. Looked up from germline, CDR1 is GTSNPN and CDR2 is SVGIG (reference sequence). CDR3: CAWGRAASYNEQFF. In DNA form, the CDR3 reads TGTGCCTGGGGTCGGGCAGCCTCCTACAATGAGCAGTTCTTC. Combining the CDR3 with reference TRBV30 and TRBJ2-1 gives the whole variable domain SQTIHQWPATLVQPVGSPLSLECTVEGTSNPNLYWYRQAAGRGLQLLFYSVGIGQISSEVPQNLSASRPQDRQFILSSKKLLLSDSGFYLCAWGRAASYNEQFFGPGTRLTVL.

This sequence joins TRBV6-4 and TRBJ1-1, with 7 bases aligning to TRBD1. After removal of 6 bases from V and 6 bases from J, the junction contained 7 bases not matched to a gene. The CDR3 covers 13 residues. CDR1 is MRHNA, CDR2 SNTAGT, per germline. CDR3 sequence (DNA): TGTGCCAGCAGGAGGGGGCGGGATTCTGAAGCTTTCTTT. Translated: CASRRGRDSEAFF.

The CDR3 DNA reads as TGTGCCAGCAGCCAAATGGGGGTCATAGATACGCAGTATTTT. Translating gives CASSQMGVIDTQYF. V gene TRBV7-3 combines with J gene TRBJ2-3; perhaps D is TRBD1 or TRBD2 (5 bases each). The CDR3 contains 14 residues. V lost 5 bases and J lost 5, with 14 bases in between. Germline V CDR1 and CDR2: SGHTA, FQGTGA.

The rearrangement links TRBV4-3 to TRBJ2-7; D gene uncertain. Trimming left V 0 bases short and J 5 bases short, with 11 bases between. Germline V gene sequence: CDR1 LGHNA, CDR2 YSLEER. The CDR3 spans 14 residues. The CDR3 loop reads CASSQDRVGDEQYF. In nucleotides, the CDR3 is TGCGCCAGCAGCCAAGATAGGGTAGGCGACGAGCAGTACTTC.